Presented here are 19 T cell receptor beta chains from one specimen sequenced in a study of blood T cell repertoires in COVID-19. The table came from immunoSEQ multiplex PCR; TCRdb's copy has only in-frame clones and leaves some out. The data hold under 350,000 clones, with less than 90% observed a single time. Sequenced: peripheral blood. These receptors all come from a man in his fifties or sixties who had recovered from COVID-19.

V and J are TRBV20-1 and TRBJ1-1, with D possibly being TRBD1 (5 bases). The V end was cut by 3 bases, the J end by 0 bases, with 14 bases between. Germline assignment: CDR1 DFQATT and CDR2 SNEGSKA (reference sequence). The CDR3 runs to 15 residues. In DNA, the CDR3 is TGCAGTGCTAGTGCTGGGCAGGGCGTGAACACTGAAGCTTTCTTT. Amino acid sequence: CSASAGQGVNTEAFF.

V and J are TRBV7-2 and TRBJ1-2; a possible D gene is TRBD1 (6 bases). This CDR3 spans 15 amino acids. Germline V lookup: CDR1 SGHTA, CDR2 FQGNSA. V dropped 1 base and J dropped 6 bases, with 15 bases sitting between them. Here the CDR3 DNA reads TGTGCCAGCAGCTTAGAGCCAGGGGTGGCCCATGGCTACACCTTC. Protein: CASSLEPGVAHGYTF. The whole variable domain, filled in from reference TRBV7-2 and TRBJ1-2, reads GAGVSQSPSNKVTEKGKDVELRCDPISGHTALYWYRQSLGQGLEFLIYFQGNSAPDKSGLPSDRFSAERTGGSVSTLTIQRTQQEDSAVYLCASSLEPGVAHGYTFGSGTRLTVV.

With regard to this clone: One end of the junction fails to match germline, which may point to a read error. The chain combines TRBV5-8 with TRBJ2-7; D perhaps matches TRBD1 (5 bases). Germline CDR1 and CDR2: SGHTS and YDEGEE. The CDR3 contains 12 residues. DNA for the CDR3: TGTGCCAGCAGCTTTCGACAGATAGGAACCAACTTC. It translates to CASSFRQIGTNF. The full variable domain, rest sourced from reference TRBV5-8 and TRBJ2-7, is EAGVTQSPTHLIKTRGQQATLRCSPISGHTSVYWYQQALGLGLQFLLWYDEGEERNRGNFPPRFSGRQFPNYSSELNVNALELEDSALYLCASSFRQIGTNFGPGTRLTVT.

V usage is TRBV6-2 or TRBV6-3 and J usage is TRBJ2-7; TRBD2 is a possible D gene (6 bases). The CDR3 contains 17 residues. Per the germline V gene, CDR1 is MNHEY and CDR2 is SVGEGT. V lost 4 bases, J lost 0 bases, and 19 bases lay in between. DNA for the CDR3: TGTGCCAGCAGTTCCTCCCCCATAGCGGCGTACTCCTACGAGCAGTACTTC. Its protein is CASSSSPIAAYSYEQYF.

The chain recombines TRBV6-2 or TRBV6-3 with TRBJ2-3; D is ambiguous. This CDR3 is built from 14 residues. Germline V gene lookup returns CDR1 MNHEY and CDR2 SVGEGT. V lost 1 base to trimming and J lost 0 bases, with 5 bases between them. CDR3 sequence: CASSYYGSTDTQYF. In DNA, the CDR3 is TGTGCCAGCAGTTACTACGGGAGCACAGATACGCAGTATTTT.

This clone was detected only once. This chain links TRBV6-5 with TRBJ2-1; 8 bases match TRBD2. Germline V gives CDR1 MNHEY, CDR2 SVGAGI. CDR3 length: 16 amino acids. V was clipped by 4 bases and J by 4 bases; unmatched bases: 9. In DNA, the CDR3 is TGTGCCAGCAGTTCCTCAAGCGGGGGATCATACAATGAGCAGTTCTTC. Translation: CASSSSSGGSYNEQFF.

CDR3 bases: TGCGCCAGCAGCCCCAACAGGGGGCGCGACGAGCAGTACTTC. Its protein product is CASSPNRGRDEQYF. The chain is built from TRBV5-1 and TRBJ2-7; 9 bases match TRBD1. The CDR3 contains 14 residues. Unmatched junction bases numbered 7, after V lost 4 bases and J lost 5 bases. From germline, CDR1 is SGHRS and CDR2 YFSETQ.

The chain couples TRBV5-1 to TRBJ2-3, with 10 bases lining up with TRBD2. The CDR3 length is 14 residues. V was clipped by 4 bases and J by 5 bases; unmatched bases: 4. The V gene's germline CDR1 is SGHRS and CDR2 YFSETQ. This CDR3 reads CASSRRLAGDTQYF. The CDR3 region has the DNA TGCGCCAGCAGCCGTAGACTAGCGGGAGATACGCAGTATTTT. The full variable domain, with the rest looked up from reference TRBV5-1 and TRBJ2-3, is KAGVTQTPRYLIKTRGQQVTLSCSPISGHRSVSWYQQTPGQGLQFLFEYFSETQRNKGNFPGRFSGRQFSNSRSEMNVSTLELGDSALYLCASSRRLAGDTQYFGPGTRLTVL.

CDR3 amino acids: CASSDGARGYEQYF. The CDR3 nucleotides are TGTGCCAGCAGCGACGGGGCGCGGGGATACGAGCAGTACTTC. The chain has TRBV7-7 and TRBJ2-7; perhaps TRBD2 as D (6 bases). Trimming took 5 bases from V and 4 from J, leaving 15 bases between them. The CDR3 extends over 14 amino acids. Germline V CDR1 and CDR2: SSHAT, FNYEAQ (reference sequence).

This chain joins TRBV7-6 and TRBJ2-3, with D tentatively TRBD2 (6 bases). Trimming removed 5 bases at V and 0 bases at J, with 12 bases between. Per the germline V gene, CDR1 is SGHVS and CDR2 is FNYEAQ. The CDR3 totals 15 residues. The CDR3 bases are TGTGCCAGCAGCCAAGGGACTTTAAGCACAGATACGCAGTATTTT. Its translation: CASSQGTLSTDTQYF.

V usage is TRBV10-2 and J usage is TRBJ1-1; D possibly corresponds to TRBD1 (5 bases). The CDR3 has 12 residues. The germline V gene has CDR1 WSHSY and CDR2 SAAADI. V was pared by 4 bases and J by 11 bases, with 14 bases between. The CDR3 sequence: CASSGQPPEAFF. DNA for the CDR3: TGCGCCAGCAGTGGACAGCCCCCGGAGGCTTTCTTT.

The chain recombines TRBV30 with TRBJ2-7, with D maybe TRBD2 (6 bases). The CDR3 consists of 15 residues. V gave up 5 bases and J gave up 6 bases, with 23 bases separating them. CDR1 and CDR2 (germline): GTSNPN, SVGIG (reference sequence). The CDR3 nucleotides read TGTGCCTGGGCTATAGGACCGGGGAGGACCCTCGAGCAGTACTTC. It yields the protein CAWAIGPGRTLEQYF.

J is TRBJ2-1 and V is TRBV7-9, with D unclear. This CDR3 comprises 13 residues. Trimming left V 7 bases short and J 0 bases short, with 7 bases between. The V gene's germline CDR1 is SEHNR and CDR2 FQNEAQ (reference sequence). CDR3 bases: TGTGCCAGCATGTCGAGCTCCTACAATGAGCAGTTCTTC. It is translated as CASMSSSYNEQFF.

This chain uses TRBV19 with TRBJ1-6; unclear D gene. This CDR3 has 15 residues. Between the trimmed V and J ends, which lost 3 bases and 10 bases, there was a span of 16 bases. Germline loops: CDR1 LNHDA, CDR2 SQIVND (reference sequence). The CDR3 DNA sequence: TGTGCCAGTAGTATTGCCCCTTCGGGAAGGTCACCCCTCCACTTT. Amino acids: CASSIAPSGRSPLHF.

This clone was seen once. The chain recombines TRBV6-5 with TRBJ2-1, with 12 bases identical to TRBD1. Trimming cost V 2 bases and J 7 bases; bases outside gene matches: 3. The CDR3 spans 15 residues. Germline loops: CDR1 MNHEY, CDR2 SVGAGI. This CDR3 is CASSYGTGGGNEQFF. The CDR3 DNA sequence: TGTGCCAGCAGTTACGGGACAGGGGGCGGGAATGAGCAGTTCTTC.

The rearrangement joins TRBV19 to TRBJ2-7; 9 bases line up with TRBD1. The CDR3 covers 15 residues. Trimming cost V 1 base and J 5 bases; bases outside gene matches: 6. From germline, CDR1 is LNHDA and CDR2 SQIVND (reference sequence). In DNA, the CDR3 is TGTGCCAGTAGTATAGGGGGACAGGGCGTCCACGAGCAGTACTTC. Translation gives CASSIGGQGVHEQYF.

J is TRBJ1-4 and V is TRBV7-6, with 7 bases identical to TRBD1. V lost 5 bases, J lost 2 bases, and 5 bases stayed unmatched. The CDR3 has 15 amino acids. CDR1 is SGHVS, CDR2 FNYEAQ, per germline. The CDR3 nucleotides read TGTGCCAGCAGCAGGCAGACAGGGACTAATGAAAAACTGTTTTTT. Amino acids: CASSRQTGTNEKLFF.

The CDR3 nucleotides read TGTGCCAGCAGTGGGGTGTTAGCGGGATCGAGTCAGTATTTT. This encodes CASSGVLAGSSQYF. The rearrangement joins TRBV2 to TRBJ2-3, with 8 bases that match TRBD2. Unmatched junction bases numbered 12, after V lost 4 bases and J lost 12 bases. CDR1 and CDR2 from the germline V gene are SNHLY and FYNNEI. There are 14 residues in the CDR3.

The rearrangement uses TRBV6-5 and TRBJ1-5; the match to TRBD1 covers 7 bases. Per the germline V gene, CDR1 is MNHEY and CDR2 is SVGAGI. Trimming at V came to 5 bases and at J to 2 bases, leaving 3 bases not matched to a gene. The CDR3 runs 14 residues. CDR3 bases: TGTGCCAGCAGTCGCAGGGGGGGCAATCAGCCCCAGCATTTT. Protein product: CASSRRGGNQPQHF.